Described below is a single T cell receptor beta chain sequence and its context. Its recognized antigen is unknown. Base qualities are not at hand, and no much larger clone is one base apart. The data are from a study of spatial heterogeneity in lung cancer (dated by TCRdb to between 2018 and 2021). For the study in its entirety: More beta-chain than alpha-chain transcripts were consistently detected, likely reflecting higher beta-chain transcript abundance. In the raw uncorrected reads, each unique combination of TCR and UMI appeared more than ten times on average. In non-small cell lung cancer, the study made a quantitative comparison of TCR alpha and beta repertoires among multiple tumor regions, matched nontumor lung and blood. Nonsynonymous mutation counts, determined by whole-exome sequencing of tumor tissue, were related to features of the TCR repertoire. At surgery, 220 tumor regions, 64 matched nontumor lung samples and some 54 PBMC samples were TCR-sequenced for both alpha and beta chains. The research as a whole found: Ubiquitous expanded tumor TCRs were found in blood more often at tumor resection than at routine follow-up. Confirming at a functional level the hypothesis that regional TCRs recognize regional mutations was considered to require additional single-cell paired TCR alpha and beta sequencing.

The germline V gene (reference sequence) gives CDR1 as LNHDA and CDR2 as SQIVND. CDR3 length: 16 amino acids, cysteine to phenylalanine. Just the 48-base CDR3 DNA is kept, in frame starting at base 1. Between the V and J ends, shortened by 7 bases and 0 bases respectively, the junction contains 16 bases. Reading the label with the study, this specimen's time point is: sample taken at primary tumor resection. Without any cell sorting, TCR sequencing was performed on whole RNA extracted either from tumor and nontumor lung tissue or from cryopreserved PBMC samples. Samples were obtained from roughly 72 patients with early-stage, untreated non-small cell lung cancer from the lung TRACERx cohort. Patients were selected for TCR sequencing only if sufficient RNA was available from at least two tumor regions. The protocol used for the library was 5' RACE. TCRdb records NextSeq 500 as the sequencer. The TCR library protocol attached a unique molecular identifier to each TCR cDNA molecule to allow correction of PCR and sequencing errors. In the paper's pipeline: TCR identification, UMI-based error correction and CDR3 extraction were all carried out with Decombinator tools. TCRs above a frequency of 2 per 1,000, corresponding to the top 1% of the tumor frequency distribution, were defined as expanded. Renyi diversity was calculated using the R vegan package after each repertoire was subsampled 100 times to 5,000 TCRs. CDR3 similarity networks were built from amino acid triplet string-kernel similarity, connecting CDR3s with pairwise similarity above 0.82. The raw public reads went through TCRdb reprocessing: fastp at Q25, MiXCR clone calling, in-frame beta chains kept. Here each entry gathers all rows of one CDR3 protein and keeps the most common genes and DNA. Clone size and V and J calls follow TCRdb, not the original study. Recorded for this sample are over 75,000 distinct CDR3 sequences; roughly a fifth of them occurred a single time. The top ten hold about 6.6% of the sample.

The sequence was collected from a male donor with early-stage non-small cell lung cancer. The V and J genes are TRBV19 and TRBJ2-1; no D segment can be confidently identified. Here the sequenced sample was PBMCs, taken at surgery. The sequenced DNA: TGTGCCAGTACCCCCCCGGCAACCGGCTCCTACAATGAGCAGTTCTTC. Translated, it gives CASTPPATGSYNEQFF.